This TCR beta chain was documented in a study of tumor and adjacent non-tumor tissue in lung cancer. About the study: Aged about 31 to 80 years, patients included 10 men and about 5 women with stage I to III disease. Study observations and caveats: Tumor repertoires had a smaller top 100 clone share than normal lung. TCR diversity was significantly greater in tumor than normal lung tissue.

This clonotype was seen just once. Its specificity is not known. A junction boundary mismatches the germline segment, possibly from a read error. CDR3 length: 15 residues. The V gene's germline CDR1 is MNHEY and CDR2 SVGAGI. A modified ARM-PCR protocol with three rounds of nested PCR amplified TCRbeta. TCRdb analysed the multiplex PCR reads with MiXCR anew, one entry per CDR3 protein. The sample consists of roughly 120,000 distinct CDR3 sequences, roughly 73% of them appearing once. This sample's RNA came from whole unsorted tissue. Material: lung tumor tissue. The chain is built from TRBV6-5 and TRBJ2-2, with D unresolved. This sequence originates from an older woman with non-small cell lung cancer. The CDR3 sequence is CASSLMGVNIGELFF. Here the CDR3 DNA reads TGTGCTAGCAGTTTAATGGGTGTAAACATCGGGGAGCTGTTTTTT.